The rows below give T cell receptor beta chains drawn from one sample of a study of identifying expanded T cells in peripheral blood. Profiling relied on immunoSEQ multiplex PCR, and the TCRdb table lists in-frame clones only, not all of them. The table records 97,000 or so clones, 70% to 90% of them present only once. What was sequenced was blood. The receptor source for this set is a person aged 18 to 70 in good health. Both conserved end residues are part of each CDR3. The D gene is left open where the match is weak. Clone size is given for some rows only: seen once, a few or many times, or a class if the clone is expanded.

size: -
J: TRBJ1-3
D: -
V: TRBV7-8
CDR3: CASSTLPRGNPGNTIYF
DNA: TGTGCCAGCAGCACGCTACCTCGGGGGAACCCTGGAAACACCATATATTTT

size: -
J: TRBJ1-1
D: -
V: TRBV18
CDR3: CASSPPNRVETEAFF
DNA: TGTGCCAGCTCACCACCTAACAGGGTTGAGACTGAAGCTTTCTTT

size: -
J: TRBJ2-7
D: -
V: TRBV25-1
CDR3: CASSAMGGSYEQYF
DNA: TGTGCCAGCAGTGCTATGGGGGGCTCCTACGAGCAGTACTTC

size: -
J: TRBJ2-2
D: TRBD2
V: TRBV19
CDR3: CASSTGLAGGQYTGELFF
DNA: TGTGCCAGTAGTACCGGACTAGCGGGGGGCCAGTACACCGGGGAGCTGTTTTTT

size: few
J: TRBJ2-7
D: TRBD1
V: TRBV6-5
CDR3: CASIGTGPYEQYF
DNA: TGTGCCAGCATCGGGACAGGCCCCTACGAGCAGTACTTC

size: -
J: TRBJ2-1
D: TRBD2
V: TRBV19
CDR3: CASRSVAGELNEQFF
DNA: TGTGCCAGTAGATCGGTAGCGGGGGAGCTTAATGAGCAGTTCTTC

size: once
J: TRBJ2-4
D: -
V: TRBV19
CDR3: CASSIRGLLAKNIQYF
DNA: TGTGCCAGTAGTATTAGGGGGTTACTAGCCAAAAACATTCAGTACTTC

size: -
J: TRBJ2-1
D: TRBD2
V: TRBV6-5
CDR3: CASSSLTSGRGNEQFF
DNA: TGTGCCAGCAGTTCCCTGACTAGCGGGAGGGGGAATGAGCAGTTCTTC

size: -
J: TRBJ2-2
D: TRBD1
V: TRBV29-1
CDR3: CSVGPGTGDPGELFF
DNA: TGCAGCGTTGGCCCCGGGACAGGGGATCCCGGGGAGCTGTTTTTT

size: -
J: TRBJ2-7
D: -
V: TRBV7-2
CDR3: CASSSPGYTYEQYF
DNA: TGTGCCAGCAGCTCCCCCGGTTATACCTACGAGCAGTACTTC

size: once
J: TRBJ2-1
D: TRBD2
V: TRBV5-1
CDR3: CASSLGSGGVNEQFF
DNA: TGCGCCAGCAGCTTGGGAAGCGGGGGTGTCAATGAGCAGTTCTTC

size: -
J: TRBJ2-2
D: TRBD2
V: TRBV11-2
CDR3: CASSAHLAGDVGELFF
DNA: TGTGCCAGCAGCGCCCACCTAGCGGGAGACGTCGGGGAGCTGTTTTTT

size: few
J: TRBJ1-1
D: TRBD1
V: TRBV9
CDR3: CASSVGGTGVYTEAFF
DNA: TGTGCCAGCAGCGTAGGCGGGACAGGGGTCTACACTGAAGCTTTCTTT

size: -
J: TRBJ1-2
D: TRBD1
V: TRBV6-5
CDR3: CASREGAKGYTF
DNA: TGTGCCAGCAGGGAGGGGGCGAAAGGCTACACCTTC

size: -
J: TRBJ1-5
D: -
V: TRBV7-2
CDR3: CASSNPQGQPQHF
DNA: TGTGCCAGCAGTAACCCTCAGGGTCAGCCCCAGCATTTT

size: -
J: TRBJ2-3
D: TRBD1
V: TRBV7-8
CDR3: CASSLRRDRAPDTQYF
DNA: TGTGCCAGCAGCCTCAGACGGGACAGGGCACCAGATACGCAGTATTTT

size: -
J: TRBJ1-5
D: -
V: TRBV27
CDR3: CASSLYPPGGSNQPQHF
DNA: TGTGCCAGCAGTTTATATCCCCCCGGGGGAAGCAATCAGCCCCAGCATTTT

size: once
J: TRBJ2-5
D: -
V: TRBV29-1
CDR3: CSTAGGGQPETQYF
DNA: TGCAGCACAGCTGGAGGGGGGCAGCCAGAGACCCAGTACTTC

size: -
J: TRBJ1-5
D: -
V: TRBV6-6
CDR3: CASSPSYSNQPQHF
DNA: TGTGCCAGCAGTCCCTCCTATAGCAATCAGCCCCAGCATTTT

size: -
J: TRBJ2-7
D: -
V: TRBV27
CDR3: CASSLGGTTYEQYF
DNA: TGTGCCAGCAGTTTAGGCGGGACGACCTACGAGCAGTACTTC

size: -
J: TRBJ2-3
D: TRBD2
V: TRBV2
CDR3: CASSERSSGGTTDTQYF
DNA: TGTGCCAGCAGTGAACGGAGTAGCGGGGGGACTACAGATACGCAGTATTTT

size: -
J: TRBJ2-1
D: -
V: TRBV7-9
CDR3: CASRADNEQFF
DNA: TGTGCCAGCAGGGCGGACAATGAGCAGTTCTTC

size: -
J: TRBJ1-3
D: -
V: TRBV6-6
CDR3: CASRNRWIDDGNTIYF
DNA: TGTGCCAGCAGGAACAGGTGGATCGACGATGGAAACACCATATATTTT

size: -
J: TRBJ2-3
D: -
V: TRBV7-3
CDR3: CASSFGGTDTQYF
DNA: TGTGCCAGCAGCTTCGGGGGCACAGATACGCAGTATTTT

size: -
J: TRBJ1-5
D: -
V: TRBV7-9
CDR3: CASSLAAGLKNQPQHF
DNA: TGTGCCAGCAGCTTAGCGGCAGGATTGAAGAATCAGCCCCAGCATTTT

size: once
J: TRBJ2-7
D: -
V: TRBV6-1
CDR3: CARLLPGHVLYEQYF
DNA: TGTGCCAGACTATTACCAGGACACGTCCTCTACGAGCAGTACTTC

size: -
J: TRBJ2-7
D: TRBD2
V: TRBV7-2
CDR3: CASSQAGNSYEQYF
DNA: TGTGCCAGCAGCCAAGCGGGAAACTCCTACGAGCAGTACTTC

size: -
J: TRBJ2-3
D: -
V: TRBV11-2
CDR3: CASSLIGTDTQYF
DNA: TGTGCCAGCAGCTTAATAGGGACAGATACGCAGTATTTT

size: -
J: TRBJ1-1
D: -
V: TRBV5-1
CDR3: CASSLTGSITEAFF
DNA: TGCGCCAGCAGCTTGACAGGGAGTATCACTGAAGCTTTCTTT

size: -
J: TRBJ1-5
D: -
V: TRBV28
CDR3: CASSTREPQHF
DNA: TGTGCCAGCAGTACCAGGGAGCCCCAGCATTTT

size: -
J: TRBJ1-1
D: TRBD1
V: TRBV6-5
CDR3: CASRQTGSPEAFF
DNA: TGTGCCAGCAGGCAGACAGGGTCTCCTGAAGCTTTCTTT

size: -
J: TRBJ2-2
D: TRBD2
V: TRBV5-6
CDR3: CASSLLAGDTGELFF
DNA: TGTGCCAGCAGCTTACTAGCGGGTGACACCGGGGAGCTGTTTTTT

size: -
J: TRBJ1-2
D: -
V: TRBV2
CDR3: CASNGQSYGYTF
DNA: TGTGCCAGCAACGGACAGTCCTATGGCTACACCTTC

size: -
J: TRBJ2-3
D: -
V: TRBV19
CDR3: CASRERDTQYF
DNA: TGTGCCAGTAGGGAGCGAGATACGCAGTATTTT

size: many
J: TRBJ2-7
D: -
V: TRBV5-4
CDR3: CASSLGGYEQYF
DNA: TGTGCCAGCAGCTTGGGTGGTTACGAGCAGTACTTC

size: -
J: TRBJ2-7
D: -
V: TRBV7-8
CDR3: CASSRRDFGEQYF
DNA: TGTGCCAGCAGCCGAAGGGACTTTGGGGAGCAGTACTTC

size: -
J: TRBJ2-2
D: TRBD1
V: TRBV7-2
CDR3: CASSLLPRDRETGELFF
DNA: TGTGCCAGCAGCTTACTCCCCCGGGACAGGGAAACCGGGGAGCTGTTTTTT

size: once
J: TRBJ1-2
D: -
V: TRBV5-4
CDR3: CASSLEAFEYGYTF
DNA: TGTGCCAGCAGCTTGGAGGCGTTCGAGTATGGCTACACCTTC

size: -
J: TRBJ2-4
D: TRBD1
V: TRBV4-3
CDR3: CASSPRQGQNIQYF
DNA: TGCGCCAGCTCCCCGAGACAGGGACAAAACATTCAGTACTTC

size: once
J: TRBJ2-2
D: TRBD2
V: TRBV4-1
CDR3: CASSQGLAGGYDTGELFF
DNA: TGCGCCAGCAGCCAAGGACTAGCGGGAGGTTACGACACCGGGGAGCTGTTTTTT

size: -
J: TRBJ2-7
D: -
V: TRBV9
CDR3: CASSVGDRSSYEQYF
DNA: TGTGCCAGCAGCGTAGGCGACAGGAGCTCCTACGAGCAGTACTTC

size: -
J: TRBJ1-2
D: -
V: TRBV30
CDR3: CAWSVTNYGYTF
DNA: TGTGCCTGGAGTGTGACTAACTATGGCTACACCTTC

size: -
J: TRBJ2-1
D: -
V: TRBV7-8
CDR3: CASSLETLYNEQFF
DNA: TGTGCCAGCAGCTTAGAAACGTTATACAATGAGCAGTTCTTC

size: -
J: TRBJ2-5
D: -
V: TRBV7-7
CDR3: CASSLVGGETQYF
DNA: TGTGCCAGCAGCTTAGTCGGGGGAGAGACCCAGTACTTC

size: -
J: TRBJ1-5
D: TRBD1
V: TRBV5-6
CDR3: CASSLGTGGNQPQHF
DNA: TGTGCCAGCAGCTTGGGGACAGGGGGGAATCAGCCCCAGCATTTT

size: once
J: TRBJ2-2
D: TRBD2
V: TRBV5-1
CDR3: CASSFSGRWNGELFF
DNA: TGCGCCAGCAGCTTTAGCGGGAGATGGAACGGGGAGCTGTTTTTT

size: -
J: TRBJ2-7
D: -
V: TRBV10-3
CDR3: CAIRGDYEQYF
DNA: TGTGCCATCAGGGGGGACTACGAGCAGTACTTC

size: -
J: TRBJ2-1
D: TRBD1
V: TRBV28
CDR3: CASIPGQIPNEQFF
DNA: TGTGCCAGCATTCCGGGACAGATACCTAATGAGCAGTTCTTC